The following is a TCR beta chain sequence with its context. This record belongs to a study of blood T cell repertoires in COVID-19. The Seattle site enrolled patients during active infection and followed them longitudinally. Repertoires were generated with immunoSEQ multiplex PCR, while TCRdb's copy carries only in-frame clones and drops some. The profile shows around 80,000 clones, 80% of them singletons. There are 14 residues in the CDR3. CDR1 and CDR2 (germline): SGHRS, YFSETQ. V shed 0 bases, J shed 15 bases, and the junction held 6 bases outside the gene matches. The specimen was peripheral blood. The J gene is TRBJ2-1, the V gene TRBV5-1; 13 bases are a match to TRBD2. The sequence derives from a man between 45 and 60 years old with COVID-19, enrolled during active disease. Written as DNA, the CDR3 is TGCGCCAGCAGCTTGGGGACTAGCGGGAGATTTTTGTTCTTC. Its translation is CASSLGTSGRFLFF.